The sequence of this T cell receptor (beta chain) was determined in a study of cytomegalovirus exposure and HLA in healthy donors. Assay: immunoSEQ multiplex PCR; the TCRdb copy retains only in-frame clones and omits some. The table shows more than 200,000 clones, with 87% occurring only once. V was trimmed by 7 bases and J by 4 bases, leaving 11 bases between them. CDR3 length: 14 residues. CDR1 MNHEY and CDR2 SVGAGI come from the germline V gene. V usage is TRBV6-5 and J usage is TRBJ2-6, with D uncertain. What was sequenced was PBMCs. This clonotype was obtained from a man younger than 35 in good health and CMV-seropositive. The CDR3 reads CASTLMAGANVLTF. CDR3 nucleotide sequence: TGTGCCAGCACTCTCATGGCCGGGGCCAACGTCCTGACTTTC.